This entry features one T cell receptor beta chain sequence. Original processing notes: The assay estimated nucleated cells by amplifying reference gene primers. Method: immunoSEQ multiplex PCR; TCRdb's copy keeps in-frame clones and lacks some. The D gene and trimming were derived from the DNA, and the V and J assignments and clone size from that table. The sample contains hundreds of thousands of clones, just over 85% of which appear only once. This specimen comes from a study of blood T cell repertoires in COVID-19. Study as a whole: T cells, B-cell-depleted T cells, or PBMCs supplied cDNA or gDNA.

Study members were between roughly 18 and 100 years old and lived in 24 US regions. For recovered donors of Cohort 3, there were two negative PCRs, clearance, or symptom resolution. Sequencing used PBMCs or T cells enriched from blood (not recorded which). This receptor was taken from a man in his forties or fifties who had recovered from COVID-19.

Written as DNA, the CDR3 is TGTGCCAGCAGTGAAGGCGGCGGGGGCACTTACAATGAGCAGTTCTTC. Its protein is CASSEGGGGTYNEQFF. This sequence joins TRBV6-1 and TRBJ2-1; tentative D call: TRBD2 (7 bases). Germline V lookup: CDR1 MNHNS, CDR2 SASEGT. Trimming left V 1 base short and J 4 bases short, with 14 bases between. The CDR3 extends over 16 amino acids.